A single TCR beta chain is shown here with its context. Its antigen is not yet known. Base quality data are lacking; no much larger clone is found one base away. Spanning cysteine to phenylalanine, the CDR3 consists of 13 amino acids. The read is trimmed to its CDR3 DNA, 39 bases read in frame from base 1. For CDR1 and CDR2, the germline V gene lists MNHNS and SASEGT. Libraries were prepared through the immunoSEQ multiplex PCR assay. TCRdb took over this immuneACCESS table, retaining in-frame rearrangements with V and J assigned. Such tables are incomplete; in checked studies, under half of the missing clones stem from an unresolved V gene, and the remainder is unexplained. Recorded for this sample are 68,000 or so clones; 85% to 95% of them occurred a single time. The top ten clonotypes cover roughly 2.8% of the sample. This entry belongs to a study of T cells after somatic rescue of genetic block (dated by TCRdb to 2018 to 2020). Regarding the research as a whole: The study assessed how robust, over the long term, a T-cell system was when the system had developed through somatic rescue of a genetic block in T-cell development.

The clonotype comes from a man in his forties. The sequencing input was peripheral blood mononuclear cells (PBMCs). The chain was built from TRBV6-1 and TRBJ2-5; TRBD2 is a weak D gene call, 5 bases matching. The end of the DNA is better explained by TRBJ2-7, so the J call may be wrong. At the DNA level, the sequence is TGTGCCAGCAGTGGTGGAGGATCCTACGAGCAGTACTTC. Its protein is CASSGGGSYEQYF.